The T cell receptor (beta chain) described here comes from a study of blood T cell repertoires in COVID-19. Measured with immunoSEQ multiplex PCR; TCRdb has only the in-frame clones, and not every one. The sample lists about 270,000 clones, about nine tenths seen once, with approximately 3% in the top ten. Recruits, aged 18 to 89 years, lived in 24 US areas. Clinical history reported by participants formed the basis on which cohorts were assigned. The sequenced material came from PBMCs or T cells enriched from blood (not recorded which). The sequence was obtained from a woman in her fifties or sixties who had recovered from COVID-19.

DNA of the CDR3: TGTGCCAGCAGCTTAGGACAGGGGGCCGATACGCAGTATTTT. It specifies CASSLGQGADTQYF. The chain combines TRBV7-9 with TRBJ2-3; 10 bases are a match to TRBD1. CDR1 is SEHNR, CDR2 FQNEAQ, per germline (reference sequence). The CDR3 has 14 residues. V shed 1 base, J shed 6 bases, and the junction held 1 base outside the gene matches. Looking up the rest from reference TRBV7-9 and TRBJ2-3 gives the full variable domain: DTGVSQNPRHKITKRGQNVTFRCDPISEHNRLYWYRQTLGQGPEFLTYFQNEAQLEKSRLLSDRFSAERPKGSFSTLEIQRTEQGDSAMYLCASSLGQGADTQYFGPGTRLTVL.